This T cell receptor beta chain comes out of a study of blood T cell repertoires in COVID-19. Across the whole study: The United States, Italy and Spain provided the acute and convalescent COVID-19 samples.

This clone has just one count. Only in-frame clones appear in the TCRdb table, and some are missing; sequencing was by immunoSEQ multiplex PCR. The sample yields 430,000 or so clones, more than 75% seen once. This CDR3 spans 16 amino acids. With V trimmed by 3 bases and J by 11 bases, 15 bases remained unmatched. Germline V lookup: CDR1 LNHDA, CDR2 SQIVND (reference sequence). The chain carries TRBV19 and TRBJ1-5; 8 bases map to TRBD1. This TCR was recovered from a woman between 40 and 55 years old who had recovered from COVID-19. Material: PBMCs or T cells enriched from blood (not recorded which). Here the CDR3 reads CASSMAGQGAGVAQHF. As DNA, the CDR3 is TGTGCCAGTAGTATGGCAGGGCAGGGGGCAGGGGTGGCCCAGCATTTT.